Listed here are 31 T cell receptor beta chains from one sample, sequenced in a study of blood T cell repertoires in COVID-19. The data were produced by immunoSEQ multiplex PCR, yet TCRdb's version contains in-frame clones alone and is incomplete. The sample includes 250,000 or so clones, about 79% of them seen just once. Sequencing used peripheral blood. The receptor set was obtained from a man aged 35 to 55 who had recovered from COVID-19.

This chain connects TRBV9 to TRBJ2-1; maybe TRBD2 (6 bases). Deletions cut 5 bases from V and 0 bases from J, with 12 bases between. Germline CDR1 SGDLS, CDR2 YYNGEE. CDR3 length: 15 amino acids. The CDR3 nucleotides read TGTGCCAGCAGTTCGGGACTTAGCTCCTACAATGAGCAGTTCTTC. Translated, it gives CASSSGLSSYNEQFF.

The V gene is TRBV7-2, the J gene TRBJ2-3; 8 bases fit TRBD2. The germline V gene has CDR1 SGHTA and CDR2 FQGNSA. The CDR3 runs 14 residues. Trimming removed 10 bases from V and 6 bases from J; junction bases left unmatched: 12. The CDR3 nucleotides read TGTGCCACCAAGAGCGGGGGCGCGTCGGATACGCAGTATTTT. Translation: CATKSGGASDTQYF.

V is TRBV11-2 and J is TRBJ1-5; D unresolved. Germline lookup yields CDR1 SGHAT and CDR2 FQNNGV. With 2 bases removed from V and 0 bases from J, the gap between germline ends came to 8 bases. This CDR3 has 15 residues. The CDR3 is CASSLSGYSNQPQHF. The CDR3 region has the DNA TGTGCCAGCAGCTTATCAGGATATAGCAATCAGCCCCAGCATTTT.

This chain joins TRBV7-2 and TRBJ2-5; 9 bases match TRBD2. V shed 1 base and J 2 bases; nucleotides not matched to a gene: 14. CDR1 and CDR2 (germline): SGHTA, FQGNSA. This CDR3 has 19 amino acids. Here the CDR3 DNA reads TGTGCCAGCAGCTTAGTCTCGGCTAGCGGGATGATTGGGCAAGAGACCCAGTACTTC. Protein product: CASSLVSASGMIGQETQYF. The complete variable domain, with remaining parts taken from reference TRBV7-2 and TRBJ2-5, reads GAGVSQSPSNKVTEKGKDVELRCDPISGHTALYWYRQSLGQGLEFLIYFQGNSAPDKSGLPSDRFSAERTGGSVSTLTIQRTQQEDSAVYLCASSLVSASGMIGQETQYFGPGTRLLVL.

The sample holds one count of this clone. The chain uses TRBV29-1 and TRBJ2-3, with D possibly matching TRBD2 (6 bases). The V and J ends lost 4 bases and 4 bases respectively, with 12 bases between them. CDR3 length: 13 residues. Per germline, CDR1 SQVTM and CDR2 ANQGSEA. The CDR3 region has the DNA TGCAGCGTTGGGACGGGGGTAGCAGATACGCAGTATTTT. Amino acids: CSVGTGVADTQYF.

This chain uses TRBV5-1 with TRBJ2-7, with TRBD1 matching over 11 bases. CDR1 and CDR2 from the germline V gene are SGHRS and YFSETQ. CDR3 length: 14 amino acids. Trimming at V came to 2 bases and at J to 5 bases, leaving 3 bases not matched to a gene. The DNA for the CDR3 is TGCGCCAGCAGCTTCGGGACAGGGGGGGACGAGCAGTACTTC. Translation gives CASSFGTGGDEQYF. The whole variable domain, filled in from reference TRBV5-1 and TRBJ2-7, reads KAGVTQTPRYLIKTRGQQVTLSCSPISGHRSVSWYQQTPGQGLQFLFEYFSETQRNKGNFPGRFSGRQFSNSRSEMNVSTLELGDSALYLCASSFGTGGDEQYFGPGTRLTVT.

The chain joins TRBV10-3 to TRBJ1-1; D might be TRBD1 (6 bases). Trimming removed 1 base at V and 3 bases at J, with 12 bases between. The CDR3 is made up of 15 amino acids. Per the germline V gene, CDR1 is ENHRY and CDR2 is SYGVKD. The chain's CDR3 is CAISELQGGHTEAFF. DNA of the CDR3: TGTGCCATCAGTGAGTTACAAGGGGGTCACACTGAAGCTTTCTTT.

V gene TRBV30 combines with J gene TRBJ1-2; TRBD1 matches 7 bases. Germline values: CDR1 GTSNPN, CDR2 SVGIG (reference sequence). The CDR3 is 13 residues long. J lost 5 bases, V lost 4 bases, and 7 bases had no gene match. In DNA, the CDR3 is TGTGCCTGGAACCGCAGGGGGGTTTATGGCTACACCTTC. Translation: CAWNRRGVYGYTF.

This chain connects TRBV11-3 to TRBJ1-2; D is unclear. Trimming took off 1 base at V and 3 bases at J, with 9 bases between the two ends. The CDR3 length is 14 residues. Germline CDR1 and CDR2: SGHNT and YENEEA. CDR3 protein: CASSLGPEDYGYTF. The CDR3 region has the DNA TGTGCCAGCAGCTTAGGCCCGGAGGACTATGGCTACACCTTC. The variable domain in full, with the rest retrieved from reference TRBV11-3 and TRBJ1-2, is EAGVVQSPRYKIIEKKQPVAFWCNPISGHNTLYWYLQNLGQGPELLIRYENEEAVDDSQLPKDRFSAERLKGVDSTLKIQPAELGDSAVYLCASSLGPEDYGYTFGSGTRLTVV.

The chain uses TRBV10-3 and TRBJ2-2; no clear D gene. The CDR3 is made up of 13 amino acids. Germline values: CDR1 ENHRY, CDR2 SYGVKD. The ends were cut back, 3 bases at V and 10 bases at J, with 12 bases in the middle. CDR3 residues: CAISDLSPLELFF. The CDR3 bases are TGTGCCATCAGTGACCTTTCCCCTTTGGAGCTGTTTTTT.

The CDR3 loop reads CASSLWPGGLGNEQFF. The DNA for the CDR3 is TGTGCCAGCAGCTTATGGCCCGGGGGGCTTGGCAATGAGCAGTTCTTC. The chain is built from TRBV7-9 and TRBJ2-1; possible D gene TRBD2, 7 bases. Trimming cost V 2 bases and J 6 bases, with 17 bases left between them. The CDR3 runs to 16 residues. Germline V gene sequence: CDR1 SEHNR, CDR2 FQNEAQ (reference sequence).

This clone was counted between two and nine times. The chain couples TRBV9 to TRBJ2-2; D is perhaps TRBD1 (6 bases). CDR3 length: 17 amino acids. In germline, CDR1 is SGDLS, CDR2 YYNGEE. V gave up 0 bases and J gave up 0 bases, with 12 bases separating them. Here the CDR3 DNA reads TGTGCCAGCAGCGTAGTAGGCGCAGGGGCGAACACCGGGGAGCTGTTTTTT. Residues: CASSVVGAGANTGELFF.

V gene TRBV6-2 or TRBV6-3 combines with J gene TRBJ1-2; the D gene is possibly TRBD1 (6 bases). Trimming left V 4 bases short and J 3 bases short, with 15 bases between. Germline values: CDR1 MNHEY, CDR2 SVGEGT. The CDR3 loop spans 15 amino acids. As DNA, the CDR3 is TGTGCCAGCAGTTGGCCCACAGCAGGGGACTATGGCTACACCTTC. Residues: CASSWPTAGDYGYTF.

The chain couples TRBV19 to TRBJ2-1; 7 bases align to TRBD1. The CDR3 has 14 amino acids. Germline V CDR1 and CDR2: LNHDA, SQIVND (reference sequence). V shed 7 bases and J 4 bases; nucleotides not matched to a gene: 7. The CDR3 coding sequence is TGTGCCAGTACCCCGTCGGACAGGTACAATGAGCAGTTCTTC. Encoded protein: CASTPSDRYNEQFF.

CDR3 sequence reads: CASSRVPEGTDTQYF. CDR3 in DNA: TGCGCCAGCAGCCGGGTCCCGGAGGGCACAGATACGCAGTATTTT. The V and J genes are TRBV5-1 and TRBJ2-3, with a weak D call TRBD2 (5 bases). The CDR3 covers 15 residues. Germline loops: CDR1 SGHRS, CDR2 YFSETQ. V was pared by 4 bases and J by 1 base, with 13 bases between.

The chain carries TRBV4-1 and TRBJ1-3, with no clear D. The germline CDR1 and CDR2 sequences are MGHRA and YSYEKL. This CDR3 is 16 amino acids long. Trimming took 0 bases from V and 3 from J, leaving 12 bases between them. The CDR3 loop reads CASSQDPGSVGNTIYF. The CDR3 DNA reads TGCGCCAGCAGCCAAGATCCAGGAAGTGTTGGAAACACCATATATTTT.

V gene TRBV5-4 combines with J gene TRBJ1-2; 9 bases line up with TRBD1. J was trimmed by 8 bases and V by 5 bases; bases with no gene match: 13. The CDR3 spans 15 residues. Per the germline V gene, CDR1 is SGHNT and CDR2 is YYREEE (reference sequence). The CDR3 region is CASRRRQGVIEGYTF. DNA of the CDR3: TGTGCCAGCAGGCGAAGACAGGGGGTTATCGAGGGCTACACCTTC.

The genes are TRBV5-6 and TRBJ1-6; 10 bases align to TRBD1. The CDR3 extends over 16 amino acids. Trimming took 2 bases from V and 6 from J; bases not matched to a gene: 5. Germline V gene lookup returns CDR1 SGHDT and CDR2 YYEEEE. The CDR3 loop reads CASSFGQGEGNSPLHF. Here the CDR3 DNA reads TGTGCCAGCAGCTTCGGACAGGGGGAAGGTAATTCACCCCTCCACTTT.

This clone was seen only a few times. V gene TRBV2 combines with J gene TRBJ2-7, with 7 bases identical to TRBD1. The CDR3 is 14 residues long. Per the germline V gene, CDR1 is SNHLY and CDR2 is FYNNEI. The V segment lost 5 bases and the J segment 2 bases; nucleotides outside the gene matches: 6. The DNA of the CDR3 is TGTGCCAGCAGTCTGGGACAGACCACCTACGAGCAGTACTTC. Its protein product is CASSLGQTTYEQYF.

The chain combines TRBV11-2 with TRBJ1-1; D is uncertain. Germline CDR1 is SGHAT and CDR2 is FQNNGV. V was cut by 10 bases and J by 5 bases, with 23 bases left in between. The CDR3 consists of 15 residues. The CDR3: CATRNWGGQRTEAFF. CDR3 DNA: TGTGCCACCAGAAACTGGGGAGGGCAGAGGACTGAAGCTTTCTTT.

CDR3 nucleotides: TGTGCCAGCAAAGTGAGCGACGACGAGGAGGGCACAGATACGCAGTATTTT. This translates into CASKVSDDEEGTDTQYF. This chain links TRBV7-2 with TRBJ2-3; TRBD2 might be the D (5 bases). V shed 7 bases and J shed 1 base, with 21 bases lying between them. CDR1 is SGHTA and CDR2 is FQGNSA in the germline V gene. CDR3 length equals 17 residues.

The chain uses TRBV6-6 and TRBJ2-1, with 8 bases lining up with TRBD2. CDR1 is MNHNY and CDR2 is SVGAGI in the germline V gene (reference sequence). V trimming: 5 bases; J trimming: 8 bases; junction bases outside the gene matches: 2. This CDR3 is built from 12 residues. CDR3 in amino acids: CASSETSDEQFF. As DNA, the CDR3 is TGTGCCAGCAGTGAGACTAGCGATGAGCAGTTCTTC.

The table lists this clone with a few counts. The CDR3 nucleotides read TGTGCCAGCAGTTCCGCGGGAACAGATACGCAGTATTTT. Amino acid sequence: CASSSAGTDTQYF. This chain connects TRBV6-5 to TRBJ2-3, with D possibly being TRBD2 (6 bases). The V and J ends lost 4 bases and 3 bases respectively, with 8 bases between them. Germline CDR1 and CDR2: MNHEY and SVGAGI. CDR3 length equals 13 residues.

This chain links TRBV19 with TRBJ1-6; 7 nucleotides line up with TRBD1. J lost 8 bases, V lost 5 bases, and 6 bases had no gene match. The germline gives CDR1 LNHDA, CDR2 SQIVND (reference sequence). The CDR3 loop spans 14 amino acids. The CDR3 DNA reads as TGTGCCAGTAGTCAGGGACAGACCGATTCACCCCTCCACTTT. This encodes CASSQGQTDSPLHF. Together with reference TRBV19 and TRBJ1-6, the CDR3 gives the full variable domain: DGGITQSPKYLFRKEGQNVTLSCEQNLNHDAMYWYRQDPGQGLRLIYYSQIVNDFQKGDIAEGYSVSREKKESFPLTVTSAQKNPTAFYLCASSQGQTDSPLHFGNGTRLTVT.

V and J are TRBV30 and TRBJ1-2, with no clear D. The V end lost 0 bases, the J end lost 10 bases, and 12 bases lay between the germline ends. Germline CDR1 is GTSNPN and CDR2 is SVGIG (reference sequence). CDR3 length: 12 amino acids. CDR3 DNA: TGTGCCTGGAGTGTAGACGGGGTCTCCTACACCTTC. Amino acid sequence: CAWSVDGVSYTF.

The gene calls are TRBV11-2 and TRBJ2-1; 7 bases map to TRBD2. In germline, CDR1 is SGHAT, CDR2 FQNNGV. V lost 3 bases, J lost 5 bases, and 4 bases stayed unmatched. This CDR3 region has 14 residues. CDR3 bases: TGTGCCAGCAGCTTCGCTAGCGGAAACAATGAGCAGTTCTTC. Translated, it gives CASSFASGNNEQFF.

The rearrangement links TRBV5-1 to TRBJ1-1, with 9 bases matching TRBD1. Germline V gene data show CDR1 as SGHRS and CDR2 as YFSETQ. V trimming: 0 bases; J trimming: 7 bases; junction bases outside the gene matches: 7. CDR3 length: 15 residues. The CDR3 DNA sequence: TGCGCCAGCAGCTTGGGACAGGGGGTAAAGGTTGAAGCTTTCTTT. It yields the protein CASSLGQGVKVEAFF.

The table lists this clone with a few counts. The chain uses TRBV7-9 and TRBJ1-1, with 8 bases that match TRBD1. The CDR3 loop spans 14 amino acids. CDR1 is SEHNR and CDR2 is FQNEAQ in the germline V gene (reference sequence). The V and J ends lost 11 bases and 3 bases, in that order; junction bases with no gene match: 11. CDR3 DNA: TGTGCCGGCGGACAGGGAAGTCAGGACACTGAAGCTTTCTTT. Protein sequence: CAGGQGSQDTEAFF.

V is TRBV7-2 and J is TRBJ1-1; D is perhaps TRBD1 (5 bases). The CDR3 length is 11 residues. Germline V lookup: CDR1 SGHTA, CDR2 FQGNSA. The ends were cut back, 1 base at V and 13 bases at J, with 10 bases in the middle. The CDR3 coding sequence is TGTGCCAGCAGCTTAGGGGGCGTGGGTTTCTTT. It encodes CASSLGGVGFF.

The rearrangement links TRBV13 to TRBJ2-7; 10 positions agree with TRBD1. V dropped 4 bases and J dropped 0; count of bases not matched to a gene: 18. This CDR3 contains 20 residues. Germline CDR1 reads PRHDT; CDR2 reads FYEKMQ (reference sequence). DNA of the CDR3: TGTGCCAGCAGCTCTATAAAGCACTCTAGCCGGGACAGGGGCTCCTACGAGCAGTACTTC. Translation: CASSSIKHSSRDRGSYEQYF.

The CDR3 DNA is TGTGCCAGCAGTTTCCCTTTAACCGGGACAGGGGACTCACCCCTCCACTTT. Translation gives CASSFPLTGTGDSPLHF. V gene TRBV28 combines with J gene TRBJ1-6; 10 bases line up with TRBD1. The germline V gene has CDR1 MDHEN and CDR2 SYDVKM. This CDR3 region has 17 residues. The V segment lost 3 bases and the J segment 10 bases; nucleotides outside the gene matches: 12. Full variable domain (outside the CDR3, taken from reference TRBV28 and TRBJ1-6): DVKVTQSSRYLVKRTGEKVFLECVQDMDHENMFWYRQDPGLGLRLIYFSYDVKMKEKGDIPEGYSVSREKKERFSLILESASTNQTSMYLCASSFPLTGTGDSPLHFGNGTRLTVT.